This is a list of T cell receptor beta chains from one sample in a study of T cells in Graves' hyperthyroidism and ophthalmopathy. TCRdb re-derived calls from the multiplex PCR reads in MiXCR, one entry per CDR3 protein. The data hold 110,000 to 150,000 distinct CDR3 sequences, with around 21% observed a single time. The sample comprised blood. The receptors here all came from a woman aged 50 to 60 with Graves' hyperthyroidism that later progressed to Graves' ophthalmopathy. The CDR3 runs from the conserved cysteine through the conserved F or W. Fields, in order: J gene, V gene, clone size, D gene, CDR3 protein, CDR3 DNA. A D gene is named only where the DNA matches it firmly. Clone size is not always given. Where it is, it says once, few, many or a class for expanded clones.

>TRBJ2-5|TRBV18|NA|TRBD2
CASSPGGLNSETQYF
TGTGCCAGCTCACCAGGGGGACTAAACTCGGAGACCCAGTACTTC
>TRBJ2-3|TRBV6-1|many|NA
CASSGLPVSTDTQYF
TGTGCCAGCAGTGGCCTCCCCGTTAGCACAGATACGCAGTATTTT
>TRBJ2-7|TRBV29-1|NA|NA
CSVEGHGALKNEQYF
TGCAGCGTTGAGGGCCATGGGGCCCTTAAAAACGAGCAGTACTTC
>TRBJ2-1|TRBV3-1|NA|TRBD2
CASSQPLAGGEYKPEQFF
TGTGCCAGCAGCCAACCCCTAGCGGGAGGGGAGTACAAGCCTGAGCAGTTCTTC
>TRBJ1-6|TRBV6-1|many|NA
CASSDRVEYNSPLHF
TGTGCCAGCAGTGACAGGGTGGAGTATAATTCACCCCTCCACTTT
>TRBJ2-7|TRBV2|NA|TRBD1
CATGGTGAYEQYF
TGTGCCACGGGGGGGACAGGGGCCTACGAGCAGTACTTC
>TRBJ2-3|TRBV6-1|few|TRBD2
CASSEIDGGTDTQYF
TGTGCCAGCAGTGAAATCGACGGGGGGACAGATACGCAGTATTTT
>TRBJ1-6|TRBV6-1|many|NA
CASTRERSYDSPLHF
TGTGCCAGCACCCGGGAGCGCAGTTATGATTCACCCCTCCACTTT
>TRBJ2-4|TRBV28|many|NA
CASSLGRTAKNIQYF
TGTGCCAGCAGTTTGGGTAGGACAGCCAAAAACATTCAGTACTTC
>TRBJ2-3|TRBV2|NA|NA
CASSPGRTSTDTQYF
TGTGCCAGCAGTCCAGGACGGACTAGCACAGATACGCAGTATTTT
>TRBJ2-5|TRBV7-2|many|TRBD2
CASSDRGRAEETQYF
TGTGCCAGCAGCGACCGGGGGAGGGCCGAAGAGACCCAGTACTTC
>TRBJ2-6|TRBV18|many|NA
CASSPSGPNPSGANVLTF
TGTGCCAGCTCACCGTCCGGGCCCAATCCCTCTGGGGCCAACGTCCTGACTTTC
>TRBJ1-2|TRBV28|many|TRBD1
CASRTGGYGYTF
TGTGCCAGCCGCACAGGGGGTTATGGCTACACCTTC
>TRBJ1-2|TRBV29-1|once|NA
CSVGAGRGRNFGYTF
TGCAGCGTTGGGGCAGGGCGCGGGCGGAACTTTGGCTACACCTTC
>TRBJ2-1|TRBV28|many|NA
CASSLRNEQFF
TGTGCCAGCAGTTTACGGAATGAGCAGTTCTTC
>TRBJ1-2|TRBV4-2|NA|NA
CASSQDVYRGYTF
TGTGCCAGCAGCCAAGATGTGTACCGTGGCTACACCTTC
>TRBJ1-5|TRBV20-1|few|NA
CSAMQGPGQPQHF
TGCAGTGCTATGCAGGGACCCGGACAGCCCCAGCATTTT
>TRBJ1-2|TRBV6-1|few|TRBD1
CATLDRVESGYTF
TGTGCCACGTTGGACAGGGTTGAGTCTGGCTACACCTTC
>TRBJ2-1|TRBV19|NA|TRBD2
CASSSTGTSGYNEQFF
TGTGCCAGTAGTTCCACCGGGACTAGCGGTTACAATGAGCAGTTCTTC
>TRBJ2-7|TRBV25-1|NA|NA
CASSEYSDTYEQYF
TGTGCCAGCAGTGAATATAGTGATACCTACGAGCAGTACTTC
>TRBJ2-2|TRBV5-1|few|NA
CASSRRVEGAGELFF
TGCGCCAGCAGCCGGCGGGTGGAAGGGGCCGGGGAGCTGTTTTTT
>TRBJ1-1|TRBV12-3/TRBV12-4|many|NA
CASRPIAGGTEAFF
TGTGCCAGCAGACCCATTGCCGGTGGCACTGAAGCTTTCTTT
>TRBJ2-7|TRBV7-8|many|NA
CASSIQDNEQYF
TGTGCCAGCAGCATACAGGACAACGAGCAGTACTTC
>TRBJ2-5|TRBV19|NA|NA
CASSFRRGPGETQYF
TGTGCCAGTAGTTTCCGACGAGGGCCAGGAGAGACCCAGTACTTC
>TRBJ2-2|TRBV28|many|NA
CASSAQRGATGELFF
TGTGCCAGCAGTGCACAAAGGGGAGCCACCGGGGAGCTGTTTTTT
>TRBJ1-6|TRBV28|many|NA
CASSLAQGANNSPLHF
TGTGCCAGCAGTTTGGCACAGGGTGCCAATAATTCACCCCTCCACTTT
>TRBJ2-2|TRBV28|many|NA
CASSSRSTGRNGELFF
TGTGCCAGCAGTTCCCGCTCGACAGGCCGGAACGGGGAGCTGTTTTTT
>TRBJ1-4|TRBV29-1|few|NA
CSGSRGYGEKLFF
TGCAGCGGGTCAAGGGGGTACGGTGAAAAACTGTTTTTT
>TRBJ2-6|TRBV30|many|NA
CAWIVPGNSGANVLTF
TGTGCCTGGATCGTTCCCGGGAACTCTGGGGCCAACGTCCTGACTTTC
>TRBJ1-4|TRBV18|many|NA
CASSSGFATNEKLFF
TGTGCCAGCTCGTCAGGGTTTGCAACTAATGAAAAACTGTTTTTT
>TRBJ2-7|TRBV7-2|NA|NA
CASSPTRGGQYF
TGTGCCAGCAGTCCTACCCGGGGCGGGCAGTACTTC
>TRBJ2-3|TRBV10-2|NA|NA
CASSLSEKVTDTQYF
TGCGCCAGCTCCCTGAGCGAGAAGGTTACAGATACGCAGTATTTT
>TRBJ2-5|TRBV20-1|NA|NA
CSVLGGTRETQYF
TGCAGTGTCCTGGGTGGAACGCGAGAGACCCAGTACTTC
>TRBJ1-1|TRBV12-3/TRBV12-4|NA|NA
CASSFVPGRQPNTEAFF
TGTGCCAGCAGTTTCGTCCCGGGCCGGCAGCCGAACACTGAAGCTTTCTTT
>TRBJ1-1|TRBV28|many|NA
CASSLGGRTDTEAFF
TGTGCCAGCAGTTTGGGCGGCCGGACTGACACTGAAGCTTTCTTT
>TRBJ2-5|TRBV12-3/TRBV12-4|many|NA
CASSFDTQETQYF
TGTGCCAGCAGTTTCGACACCCAAGAGACCCAGTACTTC
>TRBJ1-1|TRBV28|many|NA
CASKDSIDTEAFF
TGTGCCAGCAAAGACAGTATTGACACTGAAGCTTTCTTT
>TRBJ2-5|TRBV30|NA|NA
CAWTGGQAQETQYF
TGTGCCTGGACCGGGGGACAAGCCCAAGAGACCCAGTACTTC
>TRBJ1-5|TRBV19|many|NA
CASSRGWDQPQHF
TGTGCCAGTAGCCGGGGTTGGGATCAGCCCCAGCATTTT
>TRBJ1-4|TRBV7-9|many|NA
CASSQARVEKLFF
TGTGCCAGCAGCCAAGCCAGGGTTGAAAAACTGTTTTTT
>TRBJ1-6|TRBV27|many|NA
CASRGAGSSPLHF
TGTGCCAGCAGGGGCGCAGGGAGTTCACCCCTCCACTTT
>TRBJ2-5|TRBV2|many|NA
CASSDYRETQYF
TGTGCCAGCAGTGACTACCGAGAGACCCAGTACTTC
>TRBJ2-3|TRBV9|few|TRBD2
CASSVLAGGDTQYF
TGTGCCAGCAGCGTACTAGCGGGGGGAGATACGCAGTATTTT
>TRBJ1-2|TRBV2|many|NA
CASKTSGLRDYGYTF
TGTGCCAGCAAAACCTCGGGACTAAGGGACTATGGCTACACCTTC
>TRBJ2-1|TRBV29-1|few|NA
CSVGPGAEQFF
NA
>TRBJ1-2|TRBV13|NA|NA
CASSSPRGGRSGYTF
TGTGCCAGCAGCTCCCCCCGCGGGGGCCGCAGTGGCTACACCTTC